Detailed here is one TCR beta chain. Its antigen is not identified. Here immunoSEQ multiplex PCR was the method, and the copy in TCRdb shows in-frame clones only, minus some. Of about 83,000 clones in the sample, about 98% were seen once. This record belongs to a study of Tregs in tolerant kidney transplant recipients. Regarding the study as a whole: Few patients were studied, so findings need validation in larger groups.

Unstimulated Tregs (CD4+CD25+CD127-) and CD4+CD25- non-Tregs were sorted from PBMCs. This specimen consisted of CD4+ T cells from blood, obtained before the transplant. This receptor was obtained from a human donor who received a combined kidney and bone marrow transplant.

Here the CDR3 reads CASSSRRQGLAGVRYNEQFF. CDR3 DNA sequence: TGTGCCAGCAGTTCACGGAGACAGGGACTAGCGGGAGTTAGGTACAATGAGCAGTTCTTC. The chain combines TRBV27 with TRBJ2-1; 14 bases match TRBD2. With 4 bases clipped from V and 4 bases from J, the junction kept 15 bases outside the gene matches. In germline, CDR1 is MNHEY, CDR2 SMNVEV (reference sequence). The CDR3 has 20 residues.